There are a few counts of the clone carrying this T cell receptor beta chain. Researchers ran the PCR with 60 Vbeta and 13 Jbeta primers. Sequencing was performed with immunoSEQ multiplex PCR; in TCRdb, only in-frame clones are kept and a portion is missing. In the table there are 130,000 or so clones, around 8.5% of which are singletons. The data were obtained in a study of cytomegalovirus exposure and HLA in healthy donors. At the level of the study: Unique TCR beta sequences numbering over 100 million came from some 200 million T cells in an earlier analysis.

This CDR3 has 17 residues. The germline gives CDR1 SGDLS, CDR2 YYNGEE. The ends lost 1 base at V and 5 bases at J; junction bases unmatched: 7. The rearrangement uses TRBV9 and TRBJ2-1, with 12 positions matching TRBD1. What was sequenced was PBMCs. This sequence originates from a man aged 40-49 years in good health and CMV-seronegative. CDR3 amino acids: CASSVPGTGGADNEQFF. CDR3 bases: TGTGCCAGCAGCGTACCCGGGACAGGGGGCGCCGACAATGAGCAGTTCTTC.